This T cell receptor beta chain was sequenced in a study of T cell repertoires in cytomegalovirus infection. The CDR3 runs 15 residues. V lost 11 bases and J lost 0; bases outside the gene matches: 7. Germline V gives CDR1 MRHNA, CDR2 SNTAGT. Study-wide results and limits: Across the ex vivo response, the dominant clonotypes were HLA-C-restricted CMV-specific TCR beta clonotypes.

TCRdb re-called the reads through MiXCR, storing one row per CDR3 protein. Here the sample spans approximately 750,000 distinct CDR3 sequences, 35% being singletons. This clonotype was detected only a few times. The antigen is unknown. The receptor comes from a human donor in good health (CMV status not recorded). Some clones in this sample may be carry-over from other donors' samples. The sample was PBMCs. The chain is built from TRBV6-4 and TRBJ1-4; 9 bases map to TRBD1. CDR3 residues: CAGTGKRPTNEKLFF. The CDR3 nucleotides read TGTGCCGGGACAGGGAAGCGCCCAACTAATGAAAAACTGTTTTTT.